The 27 T cell receptor beta chains in this list originate from one sample, sequenced in a study of blood T cell repertoires in COVID-19. Sequencing used immunoSEQ multiplex PCR; TCRdb keeps in-frame clones, though not all of them. Altogether some 230,000 clones are present, approximately 90% being singletons, with the ten largest covering roughly 10%. The specimen sequenced was peripheral blood. The origin of the receptors is a woman between 45 and 65 years old with COVID-19, enrolled during active disease.

V is TRBV12-3 or TRBV12-4 and J is TRBJ1-2; TRBD1 matches 7 bases. The CDR3 covers 13 residues. V shed 1 base and J 8 bases; nucleotides not matched to a gene: 4. CDR3 nucleotides: TGTGCCAGCAGTTTAGGTAGGGGGCTGGGCTACACCTTC. Translating gives CASSLGRGLGYTF.

This clone was observed a handful of times. The V gene is TRBV19, the J gene TRBJ2-6; 7 bases align to TRBD1. Germline CDR1 LNHDA, CDR2 SQIVND (reference sequence). V was pared by 5 bases and J by 1 base, with 8 bases of the junction left unmatched. The CDR3 spans 17 residues. For the CDR3, the DNA is TGTGCCAGTAGTGGGGCAGGGGGTTTTTCTGGGGCCAACGTCCTGACTTTC. The encoded protein is CASSGAGGFSGANVLTF. The entire variable domain, with the rest obtained from reference TRBV19 and TRBJ2-6, is as follows: DGGITQSPKYLFRKEGQNVTLSCEQNLNHDAMYWYRQDPGQGLRLIYYSQIVNDFQKGDIAEGYSVSREKKESFPLTVTSAQKNPTAFYLCASSGAGGFSGANVLTFGAGSRLTVL.

The chain recombines TRBV19 with TRBJ2-1; 12 bases agree with TRBD2. This CDR3 has 17 residues. The J segment lost 0 bases and the V segment lost 3 bases, leaving 3 bases of the junction unmatched. CDR1 and CDR2 from the germline V gene are LNHDA and SQIVND (reference sequence). The CDR3 nucleotides read TGTGCCAGTAGTATCACTAGCGGGGGGAGCTCCTACAATGAGCAGTTCTTC. Amino acids: CASSITSGGSSYNEQFF.

The chain is built from TRBV2 and TRBJ2-3, with 7 bases lining up with TRBD1. There are 15 residues in the CDR3. Trimming cost V 7 bases and J 3 bases; bases outside gene matches: 10. Germline CDR1 is SNHLY and CDR2 is FYNNEI. CDR3 bases: TGTGCCAGCACCCGACAGGGAATGGGTACAGATACGCAGTATTTT. Residues: CASTRQGMGTDTQYF. Full variable domain (rest looked up from reference TRBV2 and TRBJ2-3): EPEVTQTPSHQVTQMGQEVILRCVPISNHLYFYWYRQILGQKVEFLVSFYNNEISEKSEIFDDQFSVERPDGSNFTLKIRSTKLEDSAMYFCASTRQGMGTDTQYFGPGTRLTVL.

This clone was detected a few times. V is TRBV6-5 and J is TRBJ1-1, with D tentatively TRBD1 (6 bases). Germline V gene lookup returns CDR1 MNHEY and CDR2 SVGAGI. The CDR3 is made up of 14 amino acids. Trimming stripped 6 bases from V and 5 bases from J, with 16 bases between. This CDR3 reads CASRLQGLSTEAFF. The CDR3 bases are TGTGCCAGCAGGCTTCAGGGGTTGTCTACTGAAGCTTTCTTT.

The chain recombines TRBV10-1 with TRBJ2-2; D might be TRBD2 (5 bases). The V gene's germline CDR1 is WNHNN and CDR2 SYGVQD (reference sequence). This CDR3 contains 15 residues. Trimming removed 6 bases from V and 2 bases from J, with 13 bases in between. In DNA form, the CDR3 reads TGCGCCAGCAGCAGCCGTCGGGGTAACACCGGGGAGCTGTTTTTT. This translates into CASSSRRGNTGELFF.

V gene TRBV7-2 combines with J gene TRBJ1-5; tentatively, D is TRBD1 (5 bases). Between the trimmed V and J ends, which lost 1 base and 2 bases, there was a span of 9 bases. The CDR3 has 15 amino acids. Germline CDR1 is SGHTA and CDR2 is FQGNSA. CDR3 DNA: TGTGCCAGCAGCTTAGGACCGGGGGGCAATCAGCCCCAGCATTTT. Translated: CASSLGPGGNQPQHF.

The chain links TRBV28 to TRBJ2-5, with D perhaps matching TRBD2 (6 bases). CDR3 length equals 15 residues. V was trimmed by 3 bases and J by 0 bases, leaving 11 bases between them. From germline, CDR1 is MDHEN and CDR2 SYDVKM. Here the CDR3 DNA reads TGTGCCAGCAGTTTGCGGGGTTATTACCAAGAGACCCAGTACTTC. Translation: CASSLRGYYQETQYF.

The rearrangement joins TRBV6-1 to TRBJ1-2, with TRBD1 identical over 9 bases. This CDR3 comprises 16 residues. Germline V gene lookup returns CDR1 MNHNS and CDR2 SASEGT. The V gene end was trimmed by 3 bases and the J gene end by 0 bases; junction bases not matched to a gene: 5. DNA for the CDR3: TGTGCCAGCAGTGACACGACAGGGGGGGCTAACTATGGCTACACCTTC. This gives the protein CASSDTTGGANYGYTF.

The chain has TRBV9 and TRBJ1-2; 9 bases are shared with TRBD1. CDR1 SGDLS and CDR2 YYNGEE come from the germline V gene. The CDR3 has 14 amino acids. With 4 bases clipped from V and 6 bases from J, the junction kept 7 bases outside the gene matches. In nucleotides, the CDR3 is TGTGCCAGCAGCCAAGAGGGACAGGGTCATGGCTACACCTTC. It encodes CASSQEGQGHGYTF.

Here the CDR3 reads CASSPRGGSGGNTIYF. The CDR3 nucleotides read TGTGCCAGCAGCCCCCGGGGGGGCTCGGGAGGAAACACCATATATTTT. The chain recombines TRBV9 with TRBJ1-3, with D perhaps TRBD1 (6 bases). The CDR3 has 16 residues. Trimming took 4 bases from V and 4 from J, leaving 18 bases between them. CDR1 and CDR2 (germline): SGDLS, YYNGEE.

The genes are TRBV6-2 or TRBV6-3 and TRBJ1-4; D is perhaps TRBD1 (6 bases). With 0 bases removed from V and 7 bases from J, the gap between germline ends came to 12 bases. CDR3 length: 15 amino acids. Germline-derived CDR1 and CDR2 are MNHEY and SVGEGT. This CDR3 reads CASSYSMGGREKLFF. CDR3 sequence (DNA): TGTGCCAGCAGTTACTCGATGGGGGGGCGTGAAAAACTGTTTTTT.

This clone was seen only a few times. The chain employs TRBV19 and TRBJ2-1, with 7 positions matching TRBD2. CDR3 length equals 13 residues. The junction had 7 bases not matched to a gene; V was cut back by 8 bases and J by 6 bases. Germline values: CDR1 LNHDA, CDR2 SQIVND (reference sequence). The CDR3 loop is CASYEERGNEQFF. For the CDR3, the DNA is TGTGCCAGTTATGAGGAGCGGGGCAATGAGCAGTTCTTC.

This chain joins TRBV5-1 and TRBJ2-3, with 7 bases aligning to TRBD1. The length of the CDR3 is 15 residues. Germline CDR1 SGHRS, CDR2 YFSETQ. After removal of 0 bases from V and 0 bases from J, the junction contained 1 base not matched to a gene. CDR3 sequence reads: CASSLVGQSTDTQYF. DNA of the CDR3: TGCGCCAGCAGCTTGGTGGGACAGAGCACAGATACGCAGTATTTT.

The V call is TRBV5-1, the J call TRBJ2-3, with D perhaps matching TRBD2 (6 bases). The CDR3 has 15 residues. The germline V and J ends were trimmed by 4 bases and 2 bases, with 14 bases remaining between them. In germline, CDR1 is SGHRS, CDR2 YFSETQ. The CDR3 region is CASSPRGTYTDTQYF. Here the CDR3 DNA reads TGCGCCAGCAGCCCCCGGGGGACCTACACAGATACGCAGTATTTT.

Only one count was recorded for this clone. This chain links TRBV14 with TRBJ2-4; unclear D gene. Germline lookup yields CDR1 SGHDN and CDR2 FVKESK. Trimming removed 1 base from V and 6 bases from J, with 7 bases in between. The CDR3 contains 13 residues. CDR3 residues: CASSQGRRNIQYF. The DNA for the CDR3 is TGTGCCAGCAGCCAAGGAAGGAGAAACATTCAGTACTTC.

The rearrangement links TRBV7-8 to TRBJ2-3; TRBD2 matches at 7 bases. The J segment lost 4 bases and the V segment lost 1 base, leaving 8 bases of the junction unmatched. The germline gives CDR1 SGHVS, CDR2 FQNEAQ. The CDR3 sequence is 16 residues long. CDR3 bases: TGTGCCAGCAGCTTAGGCGGCGGGGGAGGCGCAGATACGCAGTATTTT. It yields the protein CASSLGGGGGADTQYF. The variable domain in full, with the rest retrieved from reference TRBV7-8 and TRBJ2-3, is GAGVSQSPRYKVAKRGQDVALRCDPISGHVSLFWYQQALGQGPEFLTYFQNEAQLDKSGLPSDRFFAERPEGSVSTLKIQRTQQEDSAVYLCASSLGGGGGADTQYFGPGTRLTVL.

A few counts support this clone. J is TRBJ1-2 and V is TRBV7-9, with D maybe TRBD1 (5 bases). Trimming took off 2 bases at V and 6 bases at J, with 19 bases between the two ends. Germline lookup yields CDR1 SEHNR and CDR2 FQNEAQ (reference sequence). The CDR3 runs to 16 residues. The CDR3 bases are TGTGCCAGCAGCTTAAAGGTACGAGGAGGGGAGGATGGCTACACCTTC. Residues: CASSLKVRGGEDGYTF.

The chain couples TRBV6-2 or TRBV6-3 to TRBJ2-7; D is ambiguous. The CDR3 spans 13 residues. The germline V gene encodes CDR1 MNHEY and CDR2 SVGEGT. Trimming shortened V by 4 bases and J by 2 bases, and 9 bases separated the two germline ends. The CDR3 region is CASSSEYTYEQYF. DNA of the CDR3: TGTGCCAGCAGTTCGGAGTACACCTACGAGCAGTACTTC.

This chain uses TRBV6-5 with TRBJ1-2; D gene uncertain. Trimming removed 0 bases from V and 8 bases from J, with 16 bases in between. Germline V gives CDR1 MNHEY, CDR2 SVGAGI. This CDR3 spans 15 amino acids. The CDR3 nucleotides read TGTGCCAGCAGTTACTCGTCCGATTCCCCCTACGGCTACACCTTC. Protein: CASSYSSDSPYGYTF.

The chain links TRBV15 to TRBJ1-6, with a tentative D call TRBD1 (6 bases). Per the germline V gene, CDR1 is LNHNV and CDR2 is YYDKDF (reference sequence). CDR3 length: 18 amino acids. Trimming removed 0 bases from V and 0 bases from J, with 12 bases in between. CDR3 DNA: TGTGCCACCAGCAGAGATAAGGGGGGGAGCTCCTATAATTCACCCCTCCACTTT. This sequence encodes CATSRDKGGSSYNSPLHF.

The chain has TRBV5-4 and TRBJ2-1, with 8 positions matching TRBD2. In germline, CDR1 is SGHNT, CDR2 YYREEE (reference sequence). With V trimmed by 0 bases and J by 9 bases, 2 bases remained unmatched. CDR3 length: 13 residues. The CDR3 is CASSLVAGGEQFF. The CDR3 bases are TGTGCCAGCAGCTTGGTGGCGGGGGGTGAGCAGTTCTTC.

V and J are TRBV5-1 and TRBJ1-2, with D perhaps matching TRBD1 (5 bases). The CDR3 covers 15 residues. Deletions cut 2 bases from V and 6 bases from J, with 17 bases between. Germline values: CDR1 SGHRS, CDR2 YFSETQ. In nucleotides, the CDR3 is TGCGCCAGCAGCTTAAGGGTCGGAGGGGCTAATGGCTACACCTTC. It yields the protein CASSLRVGGANGYTF.

The chain couples TRBV7-2 to TRBJ1-2; D call uncertain. The ends were cut back, 1 base at V and 2 bases at J, with 11 bases in the middle. The CDR3 contains 15 residues. The germline CDR1 and CDR2 sequences are SGHTA and FQGNSA. The CDR3 nucleotides read TGTGCCAGCAGCTTAGTTGGGCAGACCAACTATGGCTACACCTTC. It encodes CASSLVGQTNYGYTF. The full variable domain, rest sourced from reference TRBV7-2 and TRBJ1-2, is GAGVSQSPSNKVTEKGKDVELRCDPISGHTALYWYRQSLGQGLEFLIYFQGNSAPDKSGLPSDRFSAERTGGSVSTLTIQRTQQEDSAVYLCASSLVGQTNYGYTFGSGTRLTVV.

The chain employs TRBV28 and TRBJ1-2; D may be TRBD1 (5 bases). The CDR3 consists of 12 residues. Germline-derived CDR1 and CDR2 are MDHEN and SYDVKM. V gave up 6 bases and J gave up 7 bases, with 12 bases separating them. The CDR3 DNA sequence: TGTGCCAGCAGACGATCGGGGGGTGGCTACACCTTC. Residues: CASRRSGGGYTF.

The gene calls are TRBV4-3 and TRBJ2-1, with 10 bases aligning to TRBD2. The CDR3 has 15 amino acids. Losses at the gene ends were 2 bases for V and 10 bases for J; bases not matched to a gene: 8. Per germline, CDR1 LGHNA and CDR2 YSLEER. CDR3 residues: CASSQNLAGVEEQFF. CDR3 bases: TGCGCCAGCAGCCAAAACCTAGCGGGGGTTGAGGAGCAGTTCTTC.

The chain is built from TRBV3-1 (or the pseudogene TRBV3-2) and TRBJ1-2, with TRBD1 identical over 7 bases. The CDR3 is 13 residues long. V lost 3 bases, J lost 8 bases, and 6 bases stayed unmatched. CDR1 and CDR2 (germline): LGHDT, YNNKEL (reference sequence). The CDR3 is CASSQRGGQGYTF. CDR3 sequence (DNA): TGTGCCAGCAGCCAGAGAGGGGGCCAGGGCTACACCTTC.